Sequencing of this TCR beta chain was carried out in a study of blood T cells in healthy people across ages. Study-wide findings and caveats: Per million T cells, the diversity of TCR beta decreased roughly linearly as age advanced.

As regards this clonotype: No antigen is known for it.

Through a sample-barcoded 5' primer and a J-beta primer mix, a second PCR was run for roughly 6 to 12 cycles. TCRdb independently ran MiXCR on the 5' RACE reads; one entry per CDR3 protein. The profile covers some 700,000 distinct CDR3 sequences, with roughly 20% appearing a single time and around a fifth taken by the ten largest. V lost 5 bases to trimming and J lost 4 bases; unmatched junction nucleotides: 11. Germline CDR1 is SGHAT and CDR2 is FQNNGV. The CDR3 consists of 16 residues. Sequencing was carried out using blood. The source of this sequence is a man between 65 and 85 years old in good health. The V gene is TRBV11-2, the J gene TRBJ2-7, with 10 positions matching TRBD2. CDR3 amino acids: CASSRGTSGARYEQYF. The CDR3 bases are TGTGCCAGCAGCCGGGGCACTAGCGGGGCACGGTACGAGCAGTACTTC.